These 13 T cell receptor beta chains were sequenced from one sample in a study of T cell changes during pregnancy in multiple sclerosis. Assay used: immunoSEQ multiplex PCR; TCRdb lists only in-frame clones, some missing. The sample includes just over 30,000 clones, approximately 91% of them seen just once. The sample here was CD8+ T cells from peripheral blood mononuclear cells, taken in the second trimester of pregnancy. The source of these receptors is a female donor with multiple sclerosis, enrolled in a pregnancy study.

This clone has a single count. J is TRBJ1-1 and V is TRBV7-9, with no clear D. Trimming took off 5 bases at V and 4 bases at J, with 14 bases between the two ends. Germline V gene lookup returns CDR1 SEHNR and CDR2 FQNEAQ (reference sequence). CDR3 length: 14 amino acids. The CDR3 is CASSLAELATEAFF. As DNA, the CDR3 is TGTGCCAGCAGCCTTGCGGAGCTAGCCACTGAAGCTTTCTTT.

V is TRBV29-1 and J is TRBJ1-1, with 8 bases lining up with TRBD1. Germline CDR1 reads SQVTM; CDR2 reads ANQGSEA. The V segment lost 7 bases and the J segment 3 bases; nucleotides outside the gene matches: 4. The CDR3 is 12 amino acids. This chain's CDR3 is CSGMTGDTEAFF. In nucleotides, the CDR3 is TGCAGCGGTATGACAGGGGACACTGAAGCTTTCTTT.

This chain connects TRBV7-9 to TRBJ2-2, with D maybe TRBD2 (6 bases). CDR3 size: 16 residues. Germline CDR1 reads SEHNR; CDR2 reads FQNEAQ (reference sequence). V was trimmed by 6 bases and J by 0 bases, leaving 14 bases between them. The CDR3 DNA follows: TGTGCCAGCAGTTCGCGGGAAATAGCGAACACCGGGGAGCTGTTTTTT. Translating gives CASSSREIANTGELFF.

This sequence joins TRBV9 and TRBJ1-5; 11 bases fit TRBD1. Trimming cost V 4 bases and J 7 bases; bases outside gene matches: 7. Germline V gives CDR1 SGDLS, CDR2 YYNGEE. The CDR3 is 15 amino acids. This chain's CDR3 is CASSIGTGGGQPQHF. CDR3 sequence (DNA): TGTGCCAGCAGCATCGGGACAGGGGGAGGACAGCCCCAGCATTTT.

The CDR3 region has the DNA TGTGCCAGTAGTATCTCTGGGACTAGCGGAAACATTCAGTACTTC. The encoded protein is CASSISGTSGNIQYF. V gene TRBV19 combines with J gene TRBJ2-4; the match to TRBD2 covers 11 bases. V lost 3 bases to trimming and J lost 6 bases; unmatched junction nucleotides: 4. Germline lookup yields CDR1 LNHDA and CDR2 SQIVND (reference sequence). The CDR3 sequence is 15 residues long.

This rearrangement joins TRBV5-4 to TRBJ1-2; possibly TRBD1 for D (6 bases). Trimming took 4 bases from V and 0 from J, leaving 10 bases between them. This CDR3 is 14 amino acids long. In germline, CDR1 is SGHNT, CDR2 YYREEE (reference sequence). This CDR3 is CASSARGTNYGYTF. CDR3 bases: TGTGCCAGCAGCGCCAGGGGAACTAACTATGGCTACACCTTC.

V usage is TRBV9 and J usage is TRBJ2-1; TRBD2 matches 15 bases. There are 15 residues in the CDR3. V was clipped by 0 bases and J by 8 bases; unmatched bases: 0. The germline V gene has CDR1 SGDLS and CDR2 YYNGEE. Here the CDR3 DNA reads TGTGCCAGCAGCGTAGGGACTAGCGGGGGGGATGAGCAGTTCTTC. Amino acid sequence: CASSVGTSGGDEQFF.

J is TRBJ2-2 and V is TRBV30, with D hard to call. This CDR3 contains 10 residues. Trimming removed 4 bases at V and 7 bases at J, with 4 bases between. CDR1 and CDR2 (germline): GTSNPN, SVGIG (reference sequence). The CDR3 DNA reads TGTGCCTGGAAATACGGGGAGCTGTTTTTT. The encoded protein is CAWKYGELFF.

The chain has TRBV19 and TRBJ1-2; D ambiguous. The V end was cut by 0 bases, the J end by 6 bases, with 17 bases between. The CDR3 sequence is 16 residues long. Per germline, CDR1 LNHDA and CDR2 SQIVND (reference sequence). The CDR3 spells CASSIDLPAVGDGYTF. The DNA for the CDR3 is TGTGCCAGTAGTATAGATCTACCGGCGGTGGGAGATGGCTACACCTTC.

V usage is TRBV4-3 and J usage is TRBJ1-2; D is uncertain. Germline V CDR1 and CDR2: LGHNA, YSLEER. The CDR3 length is 17 residues. Trimming pared 4 bases from V and 2 bases from J, leaving 20 bases between. CDR3 in DNA: TGCGCCAGCAGCCCCACCTCGGCCGGACTTAAAAACTATGGCTACACCTTC. Protein: CASSPTSAGLKNYGYTF.

The rearrangement uses TRBV7-9 and TRBJ2-1; TRBD2 agrees at 7 bases. Germline CDR1 reads SEHNR; CDR2 reads FQNEAQ (reference sequence). The CDR3 runs 14 residues. The V segment lost 7 bases and the J segment 8 bases; nucleotides outside the gene matches: 11. The CDR3 reads CASNSGREIDEQFF. CDR3 nucleotide sequence: TGTGCCAGCAACTCTGGGCGGGAGATCGATGAGCAGTTCTTC.

The chain recombines TRBV27 with TRBJ2-3; no clear D. Germline assignment: CDR1 MNHEY and CDR2 SMNVEV (reference sequence). The V end was cut by 0 bases, the J end by 5 bases, with 6 bases between. CDR3 size: 13 residues. The CDR3 sequence is CASSLSKRDTQYF. For the CDR3, the DNA is TGTGCCAGCAGTTTATCCAAGAGAGATACGCAGTATTTT.

The rearrangement uses TRBV4-1 and TRBJ2-7; TRBD1 matches 7 bases. The V and J ends lost 4 bases and 4 bases, in that order; junction bases with no gene match: 10. The CDR3 runs 15 residues. Germline assignment: CDR1 MGHRA and CDR2 YSYEKL. Here the CDR3 reads CASSLTRDSLYEQYF. CDR3 nucleotides: TGCGCCAGCAGCCTAACCCGGGACAGCTTATACGAGCAGTACTTC.